This entry features one TCR beta chain sequence. Its antigen remains unidentified. No per-base quality is available; no much larger clone lies one base away. The sample belongs to a study of blood T cells in healthy people across ages (dated by TCRdb to the mid-2010s). Regarding the study in general: Template switching captured roughly one uniquely barcoded TCR beta cDNA molecule per two T cells in model experiments. The study measured age-related changes in TCR beta repertoire diversity using deep sequencing normalized with unique cDNA molecular identifiers. The donors were split into four age groups: young (average around 15 years), middle-aged (roughly 40), aged (more than 55) and long-lived (approximately 89). To avoid experimental bias, donors of different ages were distributed randomly across sequencing lanes. The study analyzed two additional independent replicas of 1 million unique cDNA reads from the same blood draw for two donors, one aged 18 to 30 and one aged 80 or older.

Systemically healthy Caucasian individuals from Russia, around 39 in total and aged roughly 6 to 90 years, were included as donors. Roughly 10 milliliters of peripheral blood were drawn from each donor into EDTA-treated Vacutainer tubes. Ficoll-Paque density-gradient centrifugation was used to isolate PBMCs, with at least 7 million per sample. Trizol reagent was used to extract total RNA from the PBMCs, yielding at least 6 micrograms per sample. Naive CD45RAhigh/CD27high T cell percentages were measured by flow cytometry on a PBMC aliquot from every donor. The method was 5' RACE. The sequencer was an Illumina HiSeq 2500. A second 7 to 11 cycle PCR used a sample-barcoded 5' primer and a J-beta primer mix. A template-switch 5' adaptor carrying 12 random nucleotides introduced a unique molecular identifier onto each TCR beta cDNA molecule. Each sample yielded at least 3 million CDR3-containing paired-end reads. All of the RNA was converted into first-strand cDNA using the Mint cDNA synthesis kit, with a TRBC-specific oligonucleotide serving as the primer. Following uracil-DNA glycosylase treatment, all cDNA underwent a first 18-cycle PCR with the universal primers M1SS and BC2_uni_R. Per the source publication's procedure: For normalization, 1 million high-quality reads, each with a distinct molecular identifier, were randomly selected from each sample. Reads with shared molecular identifiers were discarded instead of being binned into consensus sequences. MiTCR, with a Q25 quality threshold and the strictest error-elimination algorithm, was used for CDR3 identification, clonotype clustering and error correction. A nonparametric unseen species model with Euler transformation was used to estimate a lower bound on total TCR beta diversity. Using fastp at Q25 and MiXCR, TCRdb reprocessed the public reads and kept productive beta chains. Each entry merges the rows of one CDR3 protein and shows their most common DNA and genes. The V and J calls reflect TCRdb's pipeline rather than the authors' work. The sample table holds 800,000 to 950,000 distinct CDR3 sequences, of which around 46% were seen once. Of the sample, around 15% is held by the ten largest clones.

V was cut back by 4 bases and J by 1 base, leaving a gap of 14 bases between them. The CDR3 measures 15 amino acids from cysteine to phenylalanine. Only CDR3 DNA is held: 45 bases, read in frame from base 1. CDR1 and CDR2 are read off the germline V gene as SGHRS and YFSETQ. Here is what the overall study found, with its caveats: Bulk unsorted PBMC profiling prevented conclusive comparison of naive and antigen-experienced compartments. Total diversity estimates from one million sequenced T cells were considered lower bounds and underestimates. Observed TCR beta diversity per million T cells fell roughly linearly with age, and a significant reduction was already apparent by age around 36. Compared with the aged group, more naive CD4+ T cells, fewer expanded clones and increased TCR diversity were shown by the long-lived group, suggesting age selection. There was a strong correlation between observed TCR beta diversity and the percentage of naive T cells measured by flow cytometry. Donor CMV infection status was unknown, potentially confounding age-related changes in expanded clonotypes.

The sequenced sample was blood. This TCR was recovered from a man aged 25 to 40 in good health. The chain couples TRBV5-1 to TRBJ1-1; the D gene assignment is ambiguous. The CDR3 sequence is CASSVQPAGNTEAFF. The DNA sequence is given as TGCGCCAGCAGCGTACAGCCGGCGGGGAACACTGAAGCTTTCTTT.